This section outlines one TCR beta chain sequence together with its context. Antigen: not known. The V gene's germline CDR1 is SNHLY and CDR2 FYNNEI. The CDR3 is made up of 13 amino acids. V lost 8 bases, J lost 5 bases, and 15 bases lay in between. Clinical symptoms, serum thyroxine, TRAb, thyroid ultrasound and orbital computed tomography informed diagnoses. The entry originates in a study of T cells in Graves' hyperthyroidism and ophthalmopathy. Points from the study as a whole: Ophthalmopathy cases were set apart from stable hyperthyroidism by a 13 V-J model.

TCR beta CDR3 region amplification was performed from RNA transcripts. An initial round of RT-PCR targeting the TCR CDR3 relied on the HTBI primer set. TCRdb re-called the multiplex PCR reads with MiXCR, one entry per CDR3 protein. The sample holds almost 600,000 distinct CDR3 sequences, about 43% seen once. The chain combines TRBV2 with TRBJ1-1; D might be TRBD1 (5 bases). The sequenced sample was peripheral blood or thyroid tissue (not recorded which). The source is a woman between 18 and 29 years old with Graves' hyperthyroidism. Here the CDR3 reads CASLVRGRTEAFF. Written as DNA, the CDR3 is TGTGCCAGCTTGGTGAGGGGTCGGACTGAAGCTTTCTTT.